A selection of T cell receptor beta chains follows, all from one sample in a study of T cell changes during pregnancy in multiple sclerosis. TCRdb's table, derived via immunoSEQ multiplex PCR, lists solely in-frame clones and lacks some. Here the sample spans approximately 100,000 clones, 85% to 95% being singletons. The sequencing used peripheral blood, collected in the first trimester of pregnancy. The source is a female donor with multiple sclerosis, enrolled in a pregnancy study. The conserved cysteine and the conserved F or W are not part of the CDR3 here. Not all rows give a size; the values are once, few, many and, for expanded clones, a class.

clone_size | j_call | v_call | cdr3_aa
NA | TRBJ1-2 | TRBV5-1 | ASSLSGQGNYGYT
NA | TRBJ2-2 | TRBV7-8 | ASSQRRVQGGELF
NA | TRBJ2-3 | TRBV7-2 | ASSPTAGADTQY
NA | TRBJ2-7 | TRBV6-1 | ASCDGDRVSYEQY
NA | TRBJ2-7 | TRBV19 | ASSIQGAGYEQY
NA | TRBJ1-2 | TRBV5-4 | ARQEGALGYT
NA | TRBJ2-7 | TRBV9 | ASSDGQTYEQY
NA | TRBJ1-2 | TRBV5-1 | ASTGLTGDGYT
NA | TRBJ2-3 | TRBV7-9 | ASRAGAITDTQY
once | TRBJ1-5 | TRBV2 | ASREEGRQPQH
NA | TRBJ1-1 | TRBV19 | ASSIAPGGGTEAF
NA | TRBJ1-5 | TRBV30 | AWSGTGGKQPQH
NA | TRBJ1-6 | TRBV4-1 | ASSPRGNSPLH
NA | TRBJ2-3 | TRBV4-2 | ASSQTTTDTQY
few | TRBJ1-1 | TRBV19 | ASTMGVNTEAF
NA | TRBJ2-7 | TRBV6-5 | ASSPGFSYEQY
NA | TRBJ2-2 | TRBV9 | ASSTRVTSGLTGELF
NA | TRBJ1-2 | TRBV6-5 | ASSNAGYGYT
NA | TRBJ2-2 | TRBV5-1 | ASSLNSGGTGELF
NA | TRBJ2-5 | TRBV13 | ASSVGRSGGKQETQY
NA | TRBJ2-4 | TRBV18 | ASSPLGEAKNIQY
few | TRBJ1-1 | TRBV14 | ASSQAGYTEAF
once | TRBJ1-1 | TRBV11-2 | ASSHTDSTMNTEAF
NA | TRBJ1-2 | TRBV7-8 | ASSLGGQVLGYT
NA | TRBJ2-2 | TRBV28 | ASSLLGGRGPTGELF
once | TRBJ2-2 | TRBV5-8 | ASSLAVGPAGELF
NA | TRBJ2-7 | TRBV6-5 | ASSYSSGEVAYEQY
NA | TRBJ2-3 | TRBV13 | ASSLDRAGGQY
NA | TRBJ1-4 | TRBV12-5 | ASGLVGSQGSTNEKLF
NA | TRBJ1-6 | TRBV4-1 | ASSQAAGFNSPLH
NA | TRBJ2-1 | TRBV7-8 | ASSLNSGGYNEQF
once | TRBJ2-3 | TRBV7-6 | ASSLSGAPDTQY
NA | TRBJ1-2 | TRBV5-1 | ASSLYNYGYT
once | TRBJ2-5 | TRBV15 | ATSRPLLGAGGIIATQY
few | TRBJ1-1 | TRBV6-1 | ASSELADEAF
NA | TRBJ1-1 | TRBV6-1 | ASSVDRNTEAF
NA | TRBJ2-2 | TRBV5-6 | ASSLVDRSTGELF
NA | TRBJ2-3 | TRBV21-1 | ASSLGGLAGGTDTQY
NA | TRBJ2-3 | TRBV4-1 | ASSQLAGSTDTQY
once | TRBJ1-1 | TRBV18 | ASSLLGTGAGDTEAF
NA | TRBJ1-2 | TRBV7-9 | ASSLISGQGLGYT
NA | TRBJ2-1 | TRBV6-4 | ASSRTGGAYNEQF
NA | TRBJ1-5 | TRBV19 | ARNNRGRGLYQPQH
NA | TRBJ2-3 | TRBV29-1 | SVSPEGDSDTQY
NA | TRBJ1-1 | TRBV9 | ASSVAAGRLNTEAF
few | TRBJ2-7 | TRBV6-1 | AAGTGSSYEQY
NA | TRBJ1-2 | TRBV19 | ASSPQGGGYT
NA | TRBJ2-1 | TRBV5-8 | ASSFLRGQGRHEQF
NA | TRBJ1-5 | TRBV19 | ASTPPGIDNQPQH
NA | TRBJ2-7 | TRBV28 | ASSPLAGGYEQY